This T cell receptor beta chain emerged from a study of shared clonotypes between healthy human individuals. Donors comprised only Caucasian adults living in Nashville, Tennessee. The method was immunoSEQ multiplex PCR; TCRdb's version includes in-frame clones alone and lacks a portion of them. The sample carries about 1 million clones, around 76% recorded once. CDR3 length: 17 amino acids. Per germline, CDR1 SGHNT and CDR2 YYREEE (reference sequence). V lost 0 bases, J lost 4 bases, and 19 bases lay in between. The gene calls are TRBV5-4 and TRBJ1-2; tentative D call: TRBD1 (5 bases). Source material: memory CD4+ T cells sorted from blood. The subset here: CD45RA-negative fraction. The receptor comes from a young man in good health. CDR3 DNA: TGTGCCAGCAGCTTGGCGGGGCGCCAACCCCATGGCTATGGCTACACCTTC. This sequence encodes CASSLAGRQPHGYGYTF.